This TCR beta chain stems from a study of identical twins. TCRdb redid the calling of the 5' RACE reads with MiXCR, one entry per CDR3 protein. Altogether around 690,000 distinct CDR3 sequences are present, 21% being singletons, with the ten largest covering over 4%. This clonotype occurred a few times. The CDR3 loop spans 14 amino acids. Germline CDR1 DFQATT, CDR2 SNEGSKA (reference sequence). V trimming: 3 bases; J trimming: 4 bases; junction bases outside the gene matches: 4. This sample was shared with a second study, whose subject was T cells expressing NK-cell markers. That paper states: In four donors, dominant clonotypes made up 28.3-60.1% of CD3+CD56-NKG2C+ cells.

The TCR comes from a woman aged 18-30 years in good health. The material sequenced was PBMCs. The chain couples TRBV20-1 to TRBJ2-1; TRBD1 matches at 9 bases. Here the CDR3 DNA reads TGCAGTGCTAGCGGACAGGGGACATACAATGAGCAGTTCTTC. Translation: CSASGQGTYNEQFF.